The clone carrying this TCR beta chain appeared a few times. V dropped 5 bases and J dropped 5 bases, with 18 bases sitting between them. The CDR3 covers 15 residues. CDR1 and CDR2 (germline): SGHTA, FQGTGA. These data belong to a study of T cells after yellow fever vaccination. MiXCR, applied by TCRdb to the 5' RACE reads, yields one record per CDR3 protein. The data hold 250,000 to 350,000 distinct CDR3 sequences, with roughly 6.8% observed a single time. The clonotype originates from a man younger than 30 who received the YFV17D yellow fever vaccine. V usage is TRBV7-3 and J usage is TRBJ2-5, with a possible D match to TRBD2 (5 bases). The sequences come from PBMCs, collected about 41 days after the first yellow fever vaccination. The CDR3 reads CASSPLSGSLETQYF. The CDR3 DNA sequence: TGTGCCAGCAGCCCCCTCTCTGGGAGTCTGGAGACCCAGTACTTC. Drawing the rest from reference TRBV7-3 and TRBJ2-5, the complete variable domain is GAGVSQTPSNKVTEKGKYVELRCDPISGHTALYWYRQSLGQGPEFLIYFQGTGAADDSGLPNDRFFAVRPEGSVSTLKIQRTERGDSAVYLCASSPLSGSLETQYFGPGTRLLVL.